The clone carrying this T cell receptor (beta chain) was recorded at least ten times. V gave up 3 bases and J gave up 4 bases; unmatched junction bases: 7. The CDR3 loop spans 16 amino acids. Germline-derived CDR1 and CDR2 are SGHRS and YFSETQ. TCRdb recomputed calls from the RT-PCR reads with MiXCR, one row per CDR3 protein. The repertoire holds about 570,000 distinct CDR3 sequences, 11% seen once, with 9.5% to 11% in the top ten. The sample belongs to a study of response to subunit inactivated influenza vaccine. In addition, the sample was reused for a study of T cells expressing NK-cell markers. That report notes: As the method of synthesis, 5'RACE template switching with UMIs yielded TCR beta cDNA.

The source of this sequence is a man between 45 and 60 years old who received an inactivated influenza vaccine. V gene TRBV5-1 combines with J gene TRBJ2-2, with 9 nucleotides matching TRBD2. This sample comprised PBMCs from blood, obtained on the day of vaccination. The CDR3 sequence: CASSSPAGGITGELFF. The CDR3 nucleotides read TGCGCCAGCAGCTCCCCAGCGGGAGGAATCACCGGGGAGCTGTTTTTT.